Each of the 4 T cell receptor beta chains below was sequenced from the same sample in a study of T cells in Graves' hyperthyroidism and ophthalmopathy. Amplified TCR beta CDR3 regions derived from RNA transcripts. HTBI primers drove first-round RT-PCR of the TCR CDR3. TCRdb passed the multiplex PCR reads through MiXCR, listing each CDR3 protein once. The sample includes 540,000 or so distinct CDR3 sequences, under 60% of them seen just once. Sequenced material: peripheral blood or thyroid tissue (not recorded which). The receptors here all came from an adult woman with Graves' disease, either hyperthyroidism or ophthalmopathy (not recorded which).

This clonotype has more than one count but fewer than ten. Since a much larger clone is just one base distant, this may be a read error. The genes are TRBV19 and TRBJ1-5; TRBD1 aligns across 10 bases. The CDR3 has 16 amino acids. Germline lookup yields CDR1 LNHDA and CDR2 SQIVND (reference sequence). CDR3 sequence (DNA): TGTGCCGGTAGTGCGGACAGGGGGGCTGGCAATCAGCCCCAGCATTTT. Its translation: CAGSADRGAGNQPQHF.

The chain recombines TRBV6-4 with TRBJ2-7; 11 nucleotides line up with TRBD2. The germline V gene has CDR1 MRHNA and CDR2 SNTAGT. The CDR3 is 15 residues long. V lost 6 bases, J lost 5 bases, and 9 bases stayed unmatched. The DNA for the CDR3 is TGTGCCAGCAGCGCCGTACTAGCGGGAGATCACGAGCAGTACTTC. Translated, it gives CASSAVLAGDHEQYF.

With respect to this clonotype: A read error may be the cause here, since a much bigger clone is one base away. In nucleotides, the CDR3 is TGTGCCACCAGCAGAGACATTGGAACGGGCACTGAAGCTTTCTTT. Its translation: CATSRDIGTGTEAFF. The chain joins TRBV15 to TRBJ1-1, with D hard to call. The CDR3 has 15 amino acids. Per the germline V gene, CDR1 is LNHNV and CDR2 is YYDKDF (reference sequence). V shed 0 bases and J shed 4 bases, with 12 bases lying between them.

The chain recombines TRBV28 with TRBJ1-6; TRBD1 is a possible D gene (6 bases). This CDR3 comprises 17 residues. The V end lost 7 bases, the J end lost 7 bases, and 23 bases lay between the germline ends. Germline V gene sequence: CDR1 MDHEN, CDR2 SYDVKM. The CDR3 is CASIQGRGWFPNSPLHF. CDR3 sequence (DNA): TGTGCCAGCATCCAAGGCAGGGGTTGGTTTCCAAATTCACCCCTCCACTTT. Filled out from reference TRBV28 and TRBJ1-6, the complete variable domain reads DVKVTQSSRYLVKRTGEKVFLECVQDMDHENMFWYRQDPGLGLRLIYFSYDVKMKEKGDIPEGYSVSREKKERFSLILESASTNQTSMYLCASIQGRGWFPNSPLHFGNGTRLTVT.